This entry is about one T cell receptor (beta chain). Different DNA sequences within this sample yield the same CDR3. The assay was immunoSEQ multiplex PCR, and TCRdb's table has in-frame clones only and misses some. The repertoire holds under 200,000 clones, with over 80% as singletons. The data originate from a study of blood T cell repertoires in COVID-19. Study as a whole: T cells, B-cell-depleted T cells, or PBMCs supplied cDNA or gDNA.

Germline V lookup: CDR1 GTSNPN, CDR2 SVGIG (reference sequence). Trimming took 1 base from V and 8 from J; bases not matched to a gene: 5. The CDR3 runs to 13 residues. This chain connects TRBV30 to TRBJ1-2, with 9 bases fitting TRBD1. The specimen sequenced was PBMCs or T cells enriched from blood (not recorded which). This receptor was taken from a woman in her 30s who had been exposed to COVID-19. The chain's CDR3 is CAWSAQGAGGYTF. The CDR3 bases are TGTGCCTGGAGTGCACAGGGGGCAGGAGGCTACACCTTC.